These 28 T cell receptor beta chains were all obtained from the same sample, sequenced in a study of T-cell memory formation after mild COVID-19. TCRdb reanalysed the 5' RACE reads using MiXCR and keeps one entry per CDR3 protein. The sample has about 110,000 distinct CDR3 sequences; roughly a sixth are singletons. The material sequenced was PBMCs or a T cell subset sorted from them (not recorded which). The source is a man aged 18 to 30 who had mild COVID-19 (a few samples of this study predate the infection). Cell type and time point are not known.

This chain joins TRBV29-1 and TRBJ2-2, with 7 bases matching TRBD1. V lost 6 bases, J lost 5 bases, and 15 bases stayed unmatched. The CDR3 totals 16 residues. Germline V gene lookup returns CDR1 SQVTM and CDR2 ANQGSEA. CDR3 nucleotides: TGCAGCGTCGGGACCAGACAGGGAAGGTGGACCGGGGAGCTGTTTTTT. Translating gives CSVGTRQGRWTGELFF.

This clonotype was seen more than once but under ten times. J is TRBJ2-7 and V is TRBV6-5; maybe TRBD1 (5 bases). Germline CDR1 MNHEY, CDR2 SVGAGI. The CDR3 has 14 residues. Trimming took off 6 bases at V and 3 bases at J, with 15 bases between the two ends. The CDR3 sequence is CASSPDRTNYEQYF. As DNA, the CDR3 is TGTGCCAGCAGCCCAGACAGAACAAACTACGAGCAGTACTTC.

The CDR3 loop is CASSRSGKDYGYTF. CDR3 DNA: TGCGCCAGCAGCAGGTCAGGGAAGGACTATGGCTACACCTTC. This sequence joins TRBV5-1 and TRBJ1-2; possibly TRBD1 for D (5 bases). With 4 bases removed from V and 3 bases from J, the gap between germline ends came to 13 bases. The CDR3 spans 14 residues. Germline loops: CDR1 SGHRS, CDR2 YFSETQ.

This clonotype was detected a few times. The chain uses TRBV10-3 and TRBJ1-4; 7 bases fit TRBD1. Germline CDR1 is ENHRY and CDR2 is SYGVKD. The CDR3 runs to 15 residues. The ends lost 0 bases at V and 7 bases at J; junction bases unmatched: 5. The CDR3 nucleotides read TGTGCCATCAGTGAGTCGGCAGGGGGACGTGAAAAACTGTTTTTT. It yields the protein CAISESAGGREKLFF.

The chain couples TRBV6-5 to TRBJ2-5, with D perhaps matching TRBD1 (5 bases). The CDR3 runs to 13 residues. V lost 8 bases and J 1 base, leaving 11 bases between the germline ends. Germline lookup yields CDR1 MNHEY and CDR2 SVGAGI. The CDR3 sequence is CASSRTPQETQYF. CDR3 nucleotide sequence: TGTGCCAGCTCCCGGACACCCCAAGAGACCCAGTACTTC.

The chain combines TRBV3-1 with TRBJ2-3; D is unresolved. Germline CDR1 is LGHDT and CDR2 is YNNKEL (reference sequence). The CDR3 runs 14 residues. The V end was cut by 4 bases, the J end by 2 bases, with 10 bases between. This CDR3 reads CASSLFSYTDTQYF. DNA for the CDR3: TGTGCCAGCAGCCTATTCTCCTACACAGATACGCAGTATTTT.

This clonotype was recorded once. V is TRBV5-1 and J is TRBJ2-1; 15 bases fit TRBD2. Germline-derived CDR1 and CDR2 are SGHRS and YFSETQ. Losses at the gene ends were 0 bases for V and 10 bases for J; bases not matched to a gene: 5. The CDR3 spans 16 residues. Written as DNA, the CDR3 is TGCGCCAGCAGCTTGGAGTGGACTAGCGGGGGGGTCGAGCAGTTCTTC. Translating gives CASSLEWTSGGVEQFF.

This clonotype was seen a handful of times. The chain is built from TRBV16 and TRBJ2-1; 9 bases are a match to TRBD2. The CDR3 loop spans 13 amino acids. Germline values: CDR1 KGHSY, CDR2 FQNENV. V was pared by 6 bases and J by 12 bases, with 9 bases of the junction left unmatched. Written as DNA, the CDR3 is TGTGCCAGCAGTGATCCGGGACTAGCTTCGCAGTTCTTC. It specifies CASSDPGLASQFF. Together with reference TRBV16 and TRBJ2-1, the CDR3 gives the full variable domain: GEEVAQTPKHLVRGEGQKAKLYCAPIKGHSYVFWYQQVLKNEFKFLISFQNENVFDETGMPKERFSAKCLPNSPCSLEIQATKLEDSAVYFCASSDPGLASQFFGPGTRLTVL.

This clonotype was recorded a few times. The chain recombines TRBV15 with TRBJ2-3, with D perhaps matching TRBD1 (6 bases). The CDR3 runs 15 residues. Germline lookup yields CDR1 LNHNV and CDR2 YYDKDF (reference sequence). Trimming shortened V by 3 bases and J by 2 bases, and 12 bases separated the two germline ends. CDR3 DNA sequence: TGTGCCACCAGCAGGGTGGGGGCCCCCACAGATACGCAGTATTTT. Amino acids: CATSRVGAPTDTQYF.

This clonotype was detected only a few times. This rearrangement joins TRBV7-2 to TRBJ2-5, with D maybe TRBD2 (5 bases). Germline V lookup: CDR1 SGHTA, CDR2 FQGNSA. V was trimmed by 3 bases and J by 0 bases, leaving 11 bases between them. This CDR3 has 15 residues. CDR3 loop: CASSFSVGDQETQYF. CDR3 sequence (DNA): TGTGCCAGCAGCTTCTCCGTCGGGGACCAAGAGACCCAGTACTTC.

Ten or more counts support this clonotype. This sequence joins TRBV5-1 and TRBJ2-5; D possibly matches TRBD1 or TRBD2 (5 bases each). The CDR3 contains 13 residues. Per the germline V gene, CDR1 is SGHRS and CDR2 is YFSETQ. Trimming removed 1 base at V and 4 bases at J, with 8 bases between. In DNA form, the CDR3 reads TGCGCCAGCAGCTTGTACGGGACAGAGACCCAGTACTTC. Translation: CASSLYGTETQYF.

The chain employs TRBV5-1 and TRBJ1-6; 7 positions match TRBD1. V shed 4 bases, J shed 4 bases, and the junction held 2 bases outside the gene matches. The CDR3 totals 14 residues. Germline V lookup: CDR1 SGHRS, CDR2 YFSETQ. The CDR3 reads CASSTGQYNSPLHF. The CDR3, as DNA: TGCGCCAGCAGCACGGGACAGTATAATTCACCCCTCCACTTT.

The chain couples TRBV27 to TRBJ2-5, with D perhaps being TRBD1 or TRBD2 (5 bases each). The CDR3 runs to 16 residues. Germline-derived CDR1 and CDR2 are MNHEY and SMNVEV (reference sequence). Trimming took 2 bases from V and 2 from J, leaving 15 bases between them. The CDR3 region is CASSLRARDPQETQYF. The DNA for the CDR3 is TGTGCCAGCAGTTTAAGGGCCCGGGACCCTCAAGAGACCCAGTACTTC.

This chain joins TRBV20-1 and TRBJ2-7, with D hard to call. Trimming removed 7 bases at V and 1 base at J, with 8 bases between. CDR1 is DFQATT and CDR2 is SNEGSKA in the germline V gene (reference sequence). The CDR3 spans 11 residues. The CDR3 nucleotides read TGCAGTGGCTCCAATTCCTACGAGCAGTACTTC. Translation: CSGSNSYEQYF.

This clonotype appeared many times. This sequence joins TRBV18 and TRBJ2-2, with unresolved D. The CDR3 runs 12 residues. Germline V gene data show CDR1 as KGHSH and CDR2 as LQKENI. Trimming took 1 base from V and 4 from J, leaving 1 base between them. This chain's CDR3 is CASSPRTGELFF. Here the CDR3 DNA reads TGTGCCAGCTCACCACGCACCGGGGAGCTGTTTTTT.

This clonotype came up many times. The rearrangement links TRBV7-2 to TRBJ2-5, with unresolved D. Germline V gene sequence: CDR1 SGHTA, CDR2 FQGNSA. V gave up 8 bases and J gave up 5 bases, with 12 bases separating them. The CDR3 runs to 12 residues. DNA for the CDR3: TGTGCCAGCGGCCGGCCAGCTGAGACCCAGTACTTC. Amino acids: CASGRPAETQYF. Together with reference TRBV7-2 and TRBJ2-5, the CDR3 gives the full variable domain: GAGVSQSPSNKVTEKGKDVELRCDPISGHTALYWYRQSLGQGLEFLIYFQGNSAPDKSGLPSDRFSAERTGGSVSTLTIQRTQQEDSAVYLCASGRPAETQYFGPGTRLLVL.

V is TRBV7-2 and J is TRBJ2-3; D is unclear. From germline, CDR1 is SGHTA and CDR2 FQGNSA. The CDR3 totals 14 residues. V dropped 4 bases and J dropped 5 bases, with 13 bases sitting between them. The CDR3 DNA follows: TGTGCCAGCAGCTACAAGGGTTTTTTAGATACGCAGTATTTT. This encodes CASSYKGFLDTQYF.

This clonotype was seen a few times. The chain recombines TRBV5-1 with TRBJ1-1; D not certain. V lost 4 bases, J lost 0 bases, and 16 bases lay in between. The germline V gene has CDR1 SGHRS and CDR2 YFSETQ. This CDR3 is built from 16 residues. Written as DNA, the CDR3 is TGCGCCAGCAGCAGGTGGCGTGCGGATTTGAACACTGAAGCTTTCTTT. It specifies CASSRWRADLNTEAFF.

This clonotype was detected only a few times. The CDR3, as DNA: TGTGCCAGCAGCAAGGTAGCGGGGGCGGGCACAGATACGCAGTATTTT. It specifies CASSKVAGAGTDTQYF. The V and J genes are TRBV7-3 and TRBJ2-3, with 9 bases that match TRBD2. The CDR3 totals 16 residues. Trimming cost V 5 bases and J 1 base; bases outside gene matches: 7. Germline V lookup: CDR1 SGHTA, CDR2 FQGTGA.

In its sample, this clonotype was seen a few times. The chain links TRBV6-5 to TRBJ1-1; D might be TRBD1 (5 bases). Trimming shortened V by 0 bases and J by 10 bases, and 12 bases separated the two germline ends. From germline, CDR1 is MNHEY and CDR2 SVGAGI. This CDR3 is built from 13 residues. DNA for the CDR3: TGTGCCAGCAGTTACTCTTGGGACGTTGCAGCTTTCTTT. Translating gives CASSYSWDVAAFF.

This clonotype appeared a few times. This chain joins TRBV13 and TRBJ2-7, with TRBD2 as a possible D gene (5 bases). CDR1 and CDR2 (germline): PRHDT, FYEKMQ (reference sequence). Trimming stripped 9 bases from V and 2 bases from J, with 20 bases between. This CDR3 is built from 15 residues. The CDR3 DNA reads TGTGCCAGTATGGCCACCGAGGGTAGAACCTACGAGCAGTACTTC. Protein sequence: CASMATEGRTYEQYF.

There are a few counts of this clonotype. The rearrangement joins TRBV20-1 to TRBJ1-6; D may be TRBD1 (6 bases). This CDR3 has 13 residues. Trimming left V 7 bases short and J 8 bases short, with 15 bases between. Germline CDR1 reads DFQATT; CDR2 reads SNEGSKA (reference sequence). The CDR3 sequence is CSVTGWGYSPLHF. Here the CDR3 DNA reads TGCAGTGTTACAGGGTGGGGGTATTCACCCCTCCACTTT.

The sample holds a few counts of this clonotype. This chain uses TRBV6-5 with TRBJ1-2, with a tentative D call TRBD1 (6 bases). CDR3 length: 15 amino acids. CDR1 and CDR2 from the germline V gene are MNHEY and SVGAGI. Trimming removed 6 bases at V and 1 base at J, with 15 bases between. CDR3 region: CASSYGQGINYGYTF. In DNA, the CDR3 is TGTGCCAGCAGCTATGGGCAGGGGATTAACTATGGCTACACCTTC.

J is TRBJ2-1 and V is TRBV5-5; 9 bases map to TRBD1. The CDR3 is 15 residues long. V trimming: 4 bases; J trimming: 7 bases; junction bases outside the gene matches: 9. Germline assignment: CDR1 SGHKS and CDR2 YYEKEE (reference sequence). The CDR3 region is CASSHGTGFGNEQFF. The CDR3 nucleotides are TGTGCCAGCAGCCACGGGACAGGGTTTGGGAATGAGCAGTTCTTC.

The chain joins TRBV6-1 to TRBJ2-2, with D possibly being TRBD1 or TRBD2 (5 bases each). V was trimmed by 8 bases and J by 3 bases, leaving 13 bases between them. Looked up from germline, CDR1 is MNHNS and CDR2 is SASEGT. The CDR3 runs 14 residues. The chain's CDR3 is CASVRQGDTGELFF. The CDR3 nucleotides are TGTGCCAGCGTCCGTCAGGGAGACACCGGGGAGCTGTTTTTT.

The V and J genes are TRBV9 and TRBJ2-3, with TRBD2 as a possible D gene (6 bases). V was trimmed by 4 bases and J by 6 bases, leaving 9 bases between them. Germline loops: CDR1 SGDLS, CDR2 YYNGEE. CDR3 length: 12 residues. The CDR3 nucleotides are TGTGCCAGCAGCCCAAGCGGGGATACGCAGTATTTT. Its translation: CASSPSGDTQYF.

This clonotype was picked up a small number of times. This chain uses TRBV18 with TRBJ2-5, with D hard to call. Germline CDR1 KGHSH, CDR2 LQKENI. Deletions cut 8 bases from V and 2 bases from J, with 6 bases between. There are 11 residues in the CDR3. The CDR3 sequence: CASALQETQYF. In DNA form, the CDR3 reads TGTGCCAGCGCCTTACAAGAGACCCAGTACTTC.

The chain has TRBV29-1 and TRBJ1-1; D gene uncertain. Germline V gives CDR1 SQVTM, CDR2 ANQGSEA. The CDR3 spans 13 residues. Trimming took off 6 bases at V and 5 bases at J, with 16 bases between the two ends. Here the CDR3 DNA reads TGCAGCGTGGCCCCGGGAGGAGGTACTGAAGCTTTCTTT. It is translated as CSVAPGGGTEAFF. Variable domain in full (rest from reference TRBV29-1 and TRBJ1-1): SAVISQKPSRDICQRGTSLTIQCQVDSQVTMMFWYRQQPGQSLTLIATANQGSEATYESGFVIDKFPISRPNLTFSTLTVSNMSPEDSSIYLCSVAPGGGTEAFFGQGTRLTVV.